The clone carrying this T cell receptor beta chain was counted at least ten times. Its matching antigen is unknown. This sample is drawn from a study of T cells in Graves' hyperthyroidism and ophthalmopathy. General study results and limits: Most thyroid clonotypes expanded above 0.001 appeared in blood too.

The TCR beta CDR3 regions underwent amplification using RNA transcripts as the source. The primer set for the first-round RT-PCR of the TCR CDR3 was HTBI. MiXCR was run by TCRdb on the multiplex PCR reads, yielding one entry per CDR3 protein. The repertoire holds about 270,000 distinct CDR3 sequences, with 20% to 25% as singletons. Germline V gene data show CDR1 as LNHDA and CDR2 as SQIVND (reference sequence). The CDR3 is 16 amino acids. V lost 6 bases and J lost 0, with 17 bases in between. What was sequenced was blood. The V call is TRBV19, the J call TRBJ1-2, with D perhaps matching TRBD1 (5 bases). The clonotype originates from a man aged 35 to 55 with Graves' hyperthyroidism that later progressed to Graves' ophthalmopathy. CDR3 nucleotide sequence: TGTGCCAGTAGCAGGGTGGGGTCCAGGGCTAACTATGGCTACACCTTC. Amino acid sequence: CASSRVGSRANYGYTF. The full variable domain, in which reference TRBV19 and TRBJ1-2 provide the parts outside the CDR3, is DGGITQSPKYLFRKEGQNVTLSCEQNLNHDAMYWYRQDPGQGLRLIYYSQIVNDFQKGDIAEGYSVSREKKESFPLTVTSAQKNPTAFYLCASSRVGSRANYGYTFGSGTRLTVV.